A single sample is the source of the 18 T cell receptor beta chains below, sequenced in a study of naive and memory T cell subsets. Their antigens remain unidentified. An equimolar mix of two oligonucleotides served as the beta constant-region primer for TRBC1 and TRBC2. The ligated cDNA underwent four PCR rounds using SP2 and nested alpha and beta constant-region primers. TCRdb reprocessed the UMI-ligation and nested PCR reads via MiXCR and lists one record per CDR3 protein. The data show roughly 150,000 distinct CDR3 sequences, under 25% seen once. Notes on the study in general: Especially in CD8 cells, naive repertoires contained a few larger clonotypes, possibly CD45RA-re-expressing memory cells.

The material sequenced was naive CD8+ T cells from blood. These receptors were collected from a human donor in good health.

This clonotype occurred many times. The J gene is TRBJ2-2, the V gene TRBV5-1; 7 bases are shared with TRBD1. The trim removed 0 bases at V and 4 bases at J, leaving 15 bases unmatched. Germline assignment: CDR1 SGHRS and CDR2 YFSETQ. The CDR3 totals 19 residues. The CDR3 nucleotides are TGCGCCAGCAGCTTGGAGGGGGCCAGGCCGACTCGGGGCACCGGGGAGCTGTTTTTT. Translating gives CASSLEGARPTRGTGELFF.

V gene TRBV6-6 combines with J gene TRBJ2-5; tentatively, D is TRBD2 (6 bases). The V end lost 2 bases, the J end lost 3 bases, and 10 bases lay between the germline ends. Germline V gene sequence: CDR1 MNHNY, CDR2 SVGAGI (reference sequence). The CDR3 loop spans 14 amino acids. CDR3 loop: CASSYVSGEETQYF. Here the CDR3 DNA reads TGTGCCAGCAGTTACGTTAGCGGAGAAGAGACCCAGTACTTC.

The sample holds one count of this clonotype. The chain has TRBV4-1 and TRBJ2-7; no clear D gene. V lost 1 base and J lost 2, with 12 bases in between. The germline gives CDR1 MGHRA, CDR2 YSYEKL. The CDR3 consists of 15 residues. The CDR3 DNA reads as TGCGCCAGCAGCCAAGTGAGCTCACCGACCTACGAGCAGTACTTC. The encoded protein is CASSQVSSPTYEQYF.

This rearrangement joins TRBV7-8 to TRBJ2-1, with D possibly being TRBD2 (6 bases). V shed 2 bases and J shed 7 bases, with 15 bases lying between them. CDR3 length: 15 residues. Per germline, CDR1 SGHVS and CDR2 FQNEAQ. CDR3 protein: CASSLRLGSANEQFF. Written as DNA, the CDR3 is TGTGCCAGCAGCTTACGTCTCGGGAGCGCTAATGAGCAGTTCTTC.

This clonotype was observed a handful of times. This chain joins TRBV4-2 and TRBJ1-1, with a tentative D call TRBD1 (6 bases). CDR1 LGHNA and CDR2 YNFKEQ come from the germline V gene. V lost 3 bases and J 8 bases, leaving 16 bases between the germline ends. The length of the CDR3 is 14 residues. CDR3 residues: CASSQTTGLGEAFF. The DNA for the CDR3 is TGTGCCAGCAGCCAGACTACAGGGTTGGGCGAAGCTTTCTTT.

This clonotype occurred a few times. The rearrangement links TRBV3-1 to TRBJ2-7; D perhaps matches TRBD2 (6 bases). CDR3 length equals 16 residues. V lost 1 base and J lost 2, with 15 bases in between. CDR1 and CDR2 (germline): LGHDT, YNNKEL (reference sequence). CDR3 DNA: TGTGCCAGCAGCCAAGTCCTCGCGGGACTCGCCTACGAGCAGTACTTC. Its translation is CASSQVLAGLAYEQYF.

This clonotype was found a few times. The chain couples TRBV13 to TRBJ2-5; 11 positions match TRBD2. The CDR3 covers 16 residues. CDR1 and CDR2 (germline): PRHDT, FYEKMQ (reference sequence). V was pared by 4 bases and J by 4 bases, with 8 bases of the junction left unmatched. For the CDR3, the DNA is TGTGCCAGCAGCTCCCCCGGGACTAGCGGCCTAGAGACCCAGTACTTC. Translating it yields CASSSPGTSGLETQYF.

The chain couples TRBV7-9 to TRBJ2-7; 10 nucleotides line up with TRBD1. With V trimmed by 5 bases and J by 3 bases, 13 bases remained unmatched. This CDR3 region has 17 residues. From germline, CDR1 is SEHNR and CDR2 FQNEAQ (reference sequence). The CDR3 loop is CASSQTIPRDRGYEQYF. The CDR3 nucleotides read TGTGCCAGCAGCCAGACGATCCCCCGGGACAGGGGCTACGAGCAGTACTTC.

This clonotype was found a few times. J is TRBJ2-5 and V is TRBV13; possibly TRBD1 for D (6 bases). Germline V gene data show CDR1 as PRHDT and CDR2 as FYEKMQ (reference sequence). The CDR3 runs to 15 residues. Trimming took 0 bases from V and 4 from J, leaving 12 bases between them. In DNA, the CDR3 is TGTGCCAGCAGCTTAGGCAGTACAGGGCGAGAGACCCAGTACTTC. This sequence encodes CASSLGSTGRETQYF.

There are a few counts of this clonotype. V is TRBV27 and J is TRBJ2-7; D is undetermined. CDR1 MNHEY and CDR2 SMNVEV come from the germline V gene (reference sequence). The CDR3 covers 14 residues. V was shortened by 6 bases and J by 3 bases, with 15 bases between the two germline ends. The CDR3 spells CASSHGLVHYEQYF. DNA for the CDR3: TGTGCCAGCAGCCACGGTCTTGTACACTACGAGCAGTACTTC.

At least ten counts were recorded for this clonotype. The CDR3 is CASSSTGYEQYF. As DNA, the CDR3 is TGTGCCAGCAGCAGTACAGGGTACGAGCAGTACTTC. The chain uses TRBV7-9 and TRBJ2-7, with D possibly being TRBD1 (6 bases). Germline CDR1 SEHNR, CDR2 FQNEAQ (reference sequence). This CDR3 has 12 amino acids. Trimming cost V 5 bases and J 4 bases, with 9 bases left between them.

This clonotype was observed a handful of times. CDR3 region: CASSQDASGWADEQYF. CDR3 coding DNA: TGCGCCAGCAGCCAAGACGCTAGCGGATGGGCGGACGAGCAGTACTTC. The chain joins TRBV4-3 to TRBJ2-7; 7 bases are shared with TRBD2. The CDR3 runs to 16 residues. Germline CDR1 and CDR2: LGHNA and YSLEER. The ends lost 0 bases at V and 5 bases at J; junction bases unmatched: 10.

The chain employs TRBV5-1 and TRBJ2-5; D is uncertain. Germline-derived CDR1 and CDR2 are SGHRS and YFSETQ. CDR3 length: 12 amino acids. Trimming shortened V by 3 bases and J by 2 bases, and 5 bases separated the two germline ends. This CDR3 is CASSWDQETQYF. CDR3 nucleotides: TGCGCCAGCAGCTGGGATCAAGAGACCCAGTACTTC. Based on the CDR3 plus reference TRBV5-1 and TRBJ2-5, the full variable domain is KAGVTQTPRYLIKTRGQQVTLSCSPISGHRSVSWYQQTPGQGLQFLFEYFSETQRNKGNFPGRFSGRQFSNSRSEMNVSTLELGDSALYLCASSWDQETQYFGPGTRLLVL.

This clonotype has just one count. The CDR3 here is CASSPTTPRGDQNIQYF. In DNA, the CDR3 is TGTGCCAGCAGCCCTACAACCCCACGCGGTGACCAAAACATTCAGTACTTC. The chain employs TRBV7-8 and TRBJ2-4; D is unresolved. This CDR3 is built from 17 residues. Germline values: CDR1 SGHVS, CDR2 FQNEAQ. The V end lost 5 bases, the J end lost 5 bases, and 22 bases lay between the germline ends.

The chain recombines TRBV28 with TRBJ2-3, with 7 nucleotides matching TRBD2. Trimming at V came to 6 bases and at J to 1 base, leaving 10 bases not matched to a gene. This CDR3 comprises 16 residues. Germline values: CDR1 MDHEN, CDR2 SYDVKM. CDR3 DNA sequence: TGTGCCAGCAGGATGACCCTAGCGGACGGCACAGATACGCAGTATTTT. Translating gives CASRMTLADGTDTQYF. Full variable domain (missing parts from reference TRBV28 and TRBJ2-3): DVKVTQSSRYLVKRTGEKVFLECVQDMDHENMFWYRQDPGLGLRLIYFSYDVKMKEKGDIPEGYSVSREKKERFSLILESASTNQTSMYLCASRMTLADGTDTQYFGPGTRLTVL.

Only a few counts were recorded for this clonotype. The CDR3 region has the DNA TGTGCCCAGGTGGGCGGAGACTATGGCTACACCTTC. Amino acids: CAQVGGDYGYTF. This sequence joins TRBV12-3 or TRBV12-4 and TRBJ1-2, with unresolved D. V was pared by 11 bases and J by 3 bases, with 13 bases between. The CDR3 has 12 residues.

The rearrangement links TRBV27 to TRBJ2-5; 9 bases agree with TRBD1. The V gene end was trimmed by 7 bases and the J gene end by 6 bases; junction bases not matched to a gene: 9. This CDR3 is 14 amino acids long. Germline V gene sequence: CDR1 MNHEY, CDR2 SMNVEV (reference sequence). CDR3 coding DNA: TGTGCCAGCAAGCCTTTACAGGGGGCACAGACCCAGTACTTC. Protein product: CASKPLQGAQTQYF.

This clonotype was seen more than once but under ten times. The V gene is TRBV27, the J gene TRBJ2-3; D call uncertain. V lost 0 bases, J lost 5 bases, and 6 bases lay in between. The CDR3 is made up of 13 amino acids. The germline V gene encodes CDR1 MNHEY and CDR2 SMNVEV (reference sequence). The DNA of the CDR3 is TGTGCCAGCAGTTTATCTTTCCGAGATACGCAGTATTTT. It encodes CASSLSFRDTQYF.